These T cell receptor beta chains were read from a single sample in a study of identical twins. TCRdb fed the 5' RACE reads into MiXCR, producing one record per CDR3 protein. The data contain about 810,000 distinct CDR3 sequences, 9% to 15% of them singletons. This sample was shared with a second study, whose subject was yellow fever vaccine responses in identical twins.

The sample comprised PBMCs. Receptor source: a woman aged 18-29 years in good health. CDR3s include the opening cysteine and the closing phenylalanine or tryptophan. D genes are given only for firm matches. Size tells how often a clone was seen (once, few, many) or the class of an expanded clone, and some rows leave it out.

. TRBJ2-3 few TRBV15 TGTGCCACCAGCAGAGTTGGGTCATCGGAAGGAGATACGCAGTATTTT CATSRVGSSEGDTQYF
. TRBJ1-1 many TRBV12-3/TRBV12-4 TGTGCCAGCAGACCTGCCTTGAACACTGAAGCTTTCTTT CASRPALNTEAFF
. TRBJ2-3 . TRBV18 TGTGCCAGCTCACCACCGATGATAATTCCACCTAGCACAGATACGCAGTATTTT CASSPPMIIPPSTDTQYF
. TRBJ2-1 many TRBV6-5 TGTGCCAGCAGTTGGACGGGGGGCGTCTACAATGAGCAGTTCTTC CASSWTGGVYNEQFF
. TRBJ2-4 . TRBV6-1 TGTGCCAGCAGTGAGTTGGGATCGGGGGCCTTAGCCAAAAACATTCAGTACTTC CASSELGSGALAKNIQYF
TRBD2 TRBJ2-1 . TRBV3-1 TGTGCCAGCAGCCAAGATCCCAGCGGGGTCTACAATGAGCAGTTCTTC CASSQDPSGVYNEQFF
. TRBJ1-1 few TRBV11-2 TGTGCCAGCAGCTCAATATGGGGTATTGGTGAAGCTTTCTTT CASSSIWGIGEAFF
. TRBJ1-2 . TRBV20-1 TGCAGTGCCCCCCGGGACATCGACTATGGCTACACCTTC CSAPRDIDYGYTF
TRBD1 TRBJ2-3 . TRBV20-1 TGCAGTGCTAGACCCGGGACAGGGGGTGGTACGCAGTATTTT CSARPGTGGGTQYF
. TRBJ1-1 many TRBV5-1 TGCGCCAGCAGCTTGGGTGGCGTTATAAGGGCTGAAGCTTTCTTT CASSLGGVIRAEAFF
. TRBJ2-6 . TRBV7-6 TGTGCCAGCAGCCCGACTGGTTATGGGGCCAACGTCCTGACTTTC CASSPTGYGANVLTF
. TRBJ2-2 . TRBV6-1 TGTGCCAGCAGTGAACGGACAGCGAGTGTCGGGGAGCTGTTTTTT CASSERTASVGELFF
. TRBJ2-1 few TRBV24-1 TGTGCCACCAGTGATTGGACGACAAAGGGGGGCAATGAGCAGTTCTTC CATSDWTTKGGNEQFF
. TRBJ2-5 many TRBV29-1 TGCAGCGTTGGTCACATCCAAGAGACCCAGTACTTC CSVGHIQETQYF
. TRBJ2-5 . TRBV7-8 TGTGCCAGCAGCTTCCTACAGGGAAGAGGTCAAGAGACCCAGTACTTC CASSFLQGRGQETQYF
TRBD1 TRBJ2-7 . TRBV5-6 TGTGCCAGCAGCTCGGGTCCCGGGACAGCCACGCTTGCCTACGAGCAGTACTTC CASSSGPGTATLAYEQYF
. TRBJ1-6 few TRBV5-6 TGTGCCAGCAGCTTGTCGGTCACGGGCCTATATAATTCACCCCTCCACTTT CASSLSVTGLYNSPLHF
. TRBJ2-7 few TRBV2 TGTGCCAGCAGTGAATTAACGGCGTTTTGGGAGCAGTACTTC CASSELTAFWEQYF
TRBD2 TRBJ2-1 . TRBV19 TGTGCCAGTTCCATAGCGGGAGAGGGGTACAATGAGCAGTTCTTC CASSIAGEGYNEQFF
. TRBJ1-5 few TRBV15 TGTGCCACCAGCAGGGGGGGCCAGGTCGGTGATCAGCCCCAGCATTTT CATSRGGQVGDQPQHF
. TRBJ2-5 few TRBV18 TGTGCCAGCTCACGGGAGATTCCCCAGTACTTC CASSREIPQYF
TRBD2 TRBJ2-1 . TRBV5-5 TGTGCCAGCAGCTTCTCGGGACTAATGCCCCGTCCCCTCAATGAGCAGTTCTTC CASSFSGLMPRPLNEQFF
TRBD2 TRBJ2-1 once TRBV29-1 TGCAGCGTTGCGGTGGCGGGAGCTGGTGAGCAGTTCTTC CSVAVAGAGEQFF
. TRBJ2-5 few TRBV20-1 TGCAGTGCTATCCGGCAGGGAGGTGACCAAGAGACCCAGTACTTC CSAIRQGGDQETQYF
. TRBJ2-1 many TRBV29-1 TGCAGCGTTGTCCTACAGGGTGTTAAGTTCTTC CSVVLQGVKFF
TRBD2 TRBJ2-5 . TRBV11-2 TGTGCCAGCAGCCCAAGGACTAGCGGGACATTGGGCCAAGAGACCCAGTACTTC CASSPRTSGTLGQETQYF
. TRBJ1-4 . TRBV12-3/TRBV12-4 TGTGCCAGCAGTAACCGGGCTGAAAAACTGTTTTTT CASSNRAEKLFF